A selection of T cell receptor beta chains follows, all from one sample in a study of radiotherapy plus CTLA-4 blockade in lung cancer. Clones were sequenced by immunoSEQ multiplex PCR, and TCRdb holds only the in-frame ones, with some missing. The table lists approximately 80,000 clones, 60% to 85% of them singletons. The sequenced sample was peripheral blood, obtained from a patient treated with radiotherapy plus ipilimumab. The receptors here all came from a human donor with non-small cell lung cancer whose response to radiotherapy plus ipilimumab could not be evaluated. Some clones in this sample may be carry-over from other donors' samples. Both conserved end residues are part of each CDR3. A D gene is named only where the DNA matches it firmly. The size of a clone is reported for some rows only, either as once, few or many, or as a class for expanded clones.

>TRBJ2-7|TRBV29-1|-|-
CSVEAEHSYEQYF
TGCAGCGTTGAAGCTGAACACTCCTACGAGCAGTACTTC
>TRBJ2-1|TRBV2|-|TRBD2
CASRRSTSGSYNEQFF
TGTGCCAGCAGGCGGTCCACTAGCGGGTCCTACAATGAGCAGTTCTTC
>TRBJ2-5|TRBV7-2|-|TRBD1
CASSSQSTGGTQYF
TGTGCCAGCAGCTCCCAATCGACAGGGGGGACCCAGTACTTC
>TRBJ2-1|TRBV5-4|-|TRBD2
CASSGTSGGTYNEQFF
TGTGCCAGCAGCGGGACTAGCGGGGGTACCTACAATGAGCAGTTCTTC
>TRBJ1-1|TRBV6-6|-|-
CASSTTENTEAFF
TGTGCCAGCAGTACGACAGAGAACACTGAAGCTTTCTTT
>TRBJ2-7|TRBV18|-|TRBD2
CASSASGGYEQYF
TGTGCCAGCTCAGCCAGCGGGGGGTACGAGCAGTACTTC
>TRBJ2-1|TRBV7-9|-|-
CASSLVGLPGNEQFF
TGTGCCAGCAGCTTAGTCGGCCTCCCCGGGAATGAGCAGTTCTTC
>TRBJ1-3|TRBV19|-|TRBD1
CASSPPGQGARGNTIYF
TGTGCCAGTAGTCCCCCGGGACAGGGGGCGCGAGGAAACACCATATATTTT
>TRBJ1-1|TRBV25-1|-|TRBD1
CASSSTGGTEAFF
TGTGCCAGTTCGTCGACAGGGGGGACTGAAGCTTTCTTT
>TRBJ2-1|TRBV9|-|TRBD2
CASSETSGPYNEQFF
TGTGCCAGCAGCGAGACTAGCGGCCCCTACAATGAGCAGTTCTTC
>TRBJ2-7|TRBV19|-|-
CASRSTGGPGQYF
TGTGCCAGTAGGTCTACGGGCGGGCCGGGGCAGTACTTC
>TRBJ2-5|TRBV15|-|TRBD2
CATSTGTSGGAVETQYF
TGTGCCACCAGCACCGGGACTAGCGGGGGGGCCGTGGAGACCCAGTACTTC
>TRBJ2-7|TRBV2|-|TRBD1
CASRPTGGGFGEQYF
TGTGCCAGCAGGCCGACAGGGGGCGGTTTTGGCGAGCAGTACTTC
>TRBJ2-5|TRBV7-2|-|TRBD2
CASSLAWSGGALMETQYF
TGTGCCAGCAGCTTAGCGTGGAGCGGGGGGGCTTTGATGGAGACCCAGTACTTC
>TRBJ1-4|TRBV14|-|-
CASSPNQRKLFF
TGTGCCAGCAGCCCAAATCAGCGAAAACTGTTTTTT
>TRBJ1-6|TRBV5-1|few|-
CASSPQAMGSNSPLHF
TGCGCCAGCAGCCCACAGGCTATGGGGTCTAATTCACCCCTCCACTTT
>TRBJ2-3|TRBV7-9|-|TRBD1
CASSSPTGMTDTQYF
TGTGCCAGCAGCTCACCGACAGGGATGACGGATACGCAGTATTTT
>TRBJ1-5|TRBV9|-|TRBD1
CASSPRTGVDQPQHF
TGTGCCAGCAGCCCTAGGACAGGGGTTGATCAGCCCCAGCATTTT
>TRBJ2-7|TRBV6-6|-|-
CASSPPGRGRYEQYF
TGTGCCAGCAGCCCCCCCGGCAGGGGCAGATACGAGCAGTACTTC
>TRBJ2-7|TRBV2|-|-
CASSVSRGPYEQYF
TGTGCCAGCAGTGTCTCCAGGGGACCCTACGAGCAGTACTTC
>TRBJ1-1|TRBV6-4|-|-
CASSEGGGSTRPNTEAFF
TGTGCCAGCAGTGAGGGGGGAGGTTCCACACGCCCGAACACTGAAGCTTTCTTT
>TRBJ1-4|TRBV19|-|-
CASRSATNEKLFF
TGTGCCAGTAGGTCAGCAACTAATGAAAAACTGTTTTTT
>TRBJ2-1|TRBV19|-|-
CASSMGDTLNEQFF
TGTGCCAGTAGTATGGGGGACACTCTCAATGAGCAGTTCTTC
>TRBJ2-1|TRBV6-4|-|-
CASSVSRNNEQFF
TGTGCCAGCAGTGTATCCAGAAACAATGAGCAGTTCTTC
>TRBJ2-7|TRBV7-8|-|-
CASSSPRDSGGYEQYF
TGTGCCAGCAGCTCCCCCCGGGACTCAGGAGGCTACGAGCAGTACTTC
>TRBJ1-2|TRBV7-9|-|-
CASSLAGLVYGYTF
TGTGCCAGCAGCTTAGCGGGACTGGTCTATGGCTACACCTTC
>TRBJ2-1|TRBV19|-|TRBD2
CASSRGTRAWNEQFF
TGTGCCAGTAGTAGGGGGACTAGAGCCTGGAATGAGCAGTTCTTC
>TRBJ1-2|TRBV9|-|-
CASSVEGGLIGYTF
TGTGCCAGCAGCGTCGAGGGGGGGTTGATTGGCTACACCTTC
>TRBJ2-5|TRBV6-5|once|TRBD1
CASSLLPGQYQETQYF
TGTGCCAGCAGTTTACTACCGGGACAGTACCAAGAGACCCAGTACTTC
>TRBJ2-5|TRBV6-1|-|TRBD2
CASSDVSSGGQNPQETQYF
TGTGCCAGCAGTGATGTTTCTAGCGGGGGCCAAAACCCTCAAGAGACCCAGTACTTC
>TRBJ1-1|TRBV9|-|-
CASSPGGARGNTEAFF
TGTGCCAGCAGCCCCGGTGGGGCAAGGGGGAACACTGAAGCTTTCTTT
>TRBJ1-5|TRBV4-1|-|TRBD1
CASSQVPLGTGAGPQHF
TGCGCCAGCAGCCAAGTTCCCCTAGGGACAGGGGCAGGGCCCCAGCATTTT
>TRBJ2-3|TRBV4-1|-|-
CASSQDPGGSTDTQYF
TGCGCCAGCAGCCAAGATCCAGGGGGGAGCACAGATACGCAGTATTTT
>TRBJ2-7|TRBV10-3|-|-
CAISESDSLEQYF
TGTGCCATCAGTGAGTCCGACAGTTTGGAGCAGTACTTC
>TRBJ1-2|TRBV19|-|-
CASSIPQLGGRTSGYTF
TGTGCCAGTAGTATTCCCCAATTGGGGGGGCGTACGTCGGGCTACACCTTC
>TRBJ1-6|TRBV14|-|TRBD1
CASSQETGGRSPLHF
TGTGCCAGCAGCCAAGAAACAGGGGGCCGATCACCCCTCCACTTT
>TRBJ2-5|TRBV6-1|-|-
CASSEGGAWAQYF
TGTGCCAGCAGTGAGGGGGGAGCCTGGGCCCAGTACTTC
>TRBJ2-5|TRBV6-6|-|-
CASSYSTTGTETQYF
TGTGCCAGCAGTTACTCAACGACGGGTACAGAGACCCAGTACTTC
>TRBJ2-7|TRBV19|-|TRBD1
CASSIGTGSSYEQYF
TGTGCCAGTAGTATTGGGACAGGGAGCTCCTACGAGCAGTACTTC
>TRBJ1-3|TRBV11-2|-|-
CASSLDSRNTIYF
TGTGCCAGCAGCTTAGATAGCAGAAACACCATATATTTT
>TRBJ2-1|TRBV5-1|few|TRBD2
CASSLTGGPRDEQFF
TGCGCCAGCAGCTTGACGGGGGGGCCTAGAGATGAGCAGTTCTTC
>TRBJ2-7|TRBV4-3|-|TRBD2
CASSQENPLRSGGVSYEQYF
TGCGCCAGCAGCCAAGAAAACCCCTTGAGGAGCGGGGGGGTCTCCTACGAGCAGTACTTC
>TRBJ1-5|TRBV4-3|once|-
CASSRTPQNNQPQHF
TGCGCCAGCAGCCGCACCCCACAGAACAATCAGCCCCAGCATTTT
>TRBJ2-7|TRBV5-4|-|TRBD1
CASSTGTVLPYEQYF
TGTGCCAGCAGCACCGGGACAGTGCTTCCCTACGAGCAGTACTTC
>TRBJ2-2|TRBV2|-|-
CASSGQGPGELFF
TGTGCCAGCAGTGGCCAGGGTCCCGGGGAGCTGTTTTTT
>TRBJ2-3|TRBV27|-|-
CASSFYSTDTQYF
TGTGCCAGCAGTTTTTATAGTACAGATACGCAGTATTTT
>TRBJ2-1|TRBV7-2|-|-
CASSRYSTSYNEQFF
TGTGCCAGCAGCCGCTACAGCACGTCATACAATGAGCAGTTCTTC
>TRBJ1-1|TRBV5-8|-|-
CASRETGWNTEAFF
TGTGCCAGCAGGGAGACAGGATGGAACACTGAAGCTTTCTTT
>TRBJ1-5|TRBV9|-|-
CASSVESSPGAQHF
TGTGCCAGCAGCGTAGAGAGTAGCCCGGGGGCCCAGCATTTT
>TRBJ2-7|TRBV19|-|-
CASSIFRGAPYEQYF
TGTGCCAGTAGTATATTCCGCGGGGCCCCCTACGAGCAGTACTTC
>TRBJ2-5|TRBV9|-|-
CASSVAGGHQETQYF
TGTGCCAGCAGCGTAGCCGGGGGGCACCAAGAGACCCAGTACTTC
>TRBJ2-5|TRBV5-4|few|-
CASSSKIDSGTQYF
TGTGCCAGCAGCTCGAAGATCGATTCCGGGACCCAGTACTTC
>TRBJ2-1|TRBV13|-|TRBD2
CASSLAAGTSGNNEQFF
TGTGCCAGCAGCTTAGCGGCCGGGACTAGCGGAAACAATGAGCAGTTCTTC
>TRBJ1-3|TRBV13|-|TRBD1
CASSHGGGENTIYF
TGTGCCAGCAGCCACGGAGGGGGCGAAAACACCATATATTTT